What follows is one T cell receptor (beta chain) and its context. This record comes from a study of T-cell reconstitution after alpha-beta-depleted transplantation in children. The V end lost 0 bases, the J end lost 2 bases, and 12 bases lay between the germline ends. Per the germline V gene, CDR1 is SGHRS and CDR2 is YFSETQ. The CDR3 extends over 16 amino acids. This sample's TCRbeta library carried unique molecular identifier barcodes. Using its own MiXCR run on the PCR reads, TCRdb lists one record per CDR3 protein. The sample has approximately 500,000 distinct CDR3 sequences; approximately 30% are singletons.

The chain recombines TRBV5-1 with TRBJ2-1; TRBD2 is a possible D gene (5 bases). This TCR came from a boy less than two years old with Wiskott-Aldrich syndrome, due to receive a stem cell transplant. Sequenced material: PBMCs, taken before TCRalphabeta/CD19-depleted stem cell transplant. For the CDR3, the DNA is TGCGCCAGCAGCTTGGGACTAATCCCCACCTACAATGAGCAGTTCTTC. Its protein is CASSLGLIPTYNEQFF.